Below, 26 T cell receptor beta chains from the same sample are listed, as sequenced in a study of beta chain features in type 1 diabetes. Sequenced material consisted of expressed TCRB transcripts (all of the isolated RNA was reverse transcribed). Repertoires were generated with immunoSEQ multiplex PCR, while TCRdb's copy carries only in-frame clones and drops some. The sample has 250,000 to 350,000 clones; approximately 14% are singletons. These TCRs' antigens remain unknown. Overall study findings and caveats: Shorter TCRB CDR3s, moderately but significantly so, marked every one of the four CD4+ subsets in Type 1 diabetes patients.

Material for sequencing was naive CD4+ T cells from blood. The receptors stem from a young man with type 1 diabetes.

This clone was seen more than once but under ten times. The chain recombines TRBV5-1 with TRBJ1-1; no definite D call. The CDR3 consists of 14 residues. V gave up 4 bases and J gave up 1 base, with 11 bases separating them. Germline V CDR1 and CDR2: SGHRS, YFSETQ. The CDR3 nucleotides read TGCGCCAGCAGCGTGGACGCGGGGAACACTGAAGCTTTCTTT. It encodes CASSVDAGNTEAFF. Full variable domain (remainder filled in from reference TRBV5-1 and TRBJ1-1): KAGVTQTPRYLIKTRGQQVTLSCSPISGHRSVSWYQQTPGQGLQFLFEYFSETQRNKGNFPGRFSGRQFSNSRSEMNVSTLELGDSALYLCASSVDAGNTEAFFGQGTRLTVV.

The chain is built from TRBV6-6 and TRBJ1-1; 9 positions agree with TRBD1. The germline V gene has CDR1 MNHNY and CDR2 SVGAGI (reference sequence). V dropped 6 bases and J dropped 1; count of bases not matched to a gene: 3. The CDR3 is 14 residues long. CDR3 sequence reads: CASRQTGGNTEAFF. Written as DNA, the CDR3 is TGTGCCAGCAGGCAGACAGGGGGGAACACTGAAGCTTTCTTT.

The J gene is TRBJ2-7, the V gene TRBV20-1; D call uncertain. The V and J ends lost 4 bases and 4 bases respectively, with 5 bases between them. Looked up from germline, CDR1 is DFQATT and CDR2 is SNEGSKA (reference sequence). The CDR3 length is 10 residues. The CDR3 DNA reads as TGCAGTGCTACTAGTTACGAGCAGTACTTC. It yields the protein CSATSYEQYF.

This clone was counted a few times. The same CDR3 is also encoded by other DNA sequences in this sample. This sequence joins TRBV14 and TRBJ2-2, with 7 bases that match TRBD2. The J segment lost 4 bases and the V segment lost 2 bases, leaving 1 base of the junction unmatched. CDR1 is SGHDN, CDR2 FVKESK, per germline. The CDR3 runs to 14 residues. In DNA, the CDR3 is TGTGCCAGCAGCCAACAGCGGGGCACCGGGGAGCTGTTTTTT. Amino acid sequence: CASSQQRGTGELFF.

This clone has a handful of counts. The chain uses TRBV7-2 and TRBJ2-7; 11 nucleotides agree with TRBD2. CDR1 is SGHTA, CDR2 FQGNSA, per germline. The CDR3 extends over 15 amino acids. Trimming cost V 5 bases and J 4 bases; bases outside gene matches: 7. DNA for the CDR3: TGTGCCAGCAGCGGTAGCGGGAGGGCCTCATACGAGCAGTACTTC. It codes for CASSGSGRASYEQYF.

The chain recombines TRBV4-2 with TRBJ1-2; D is possibly TRBD1 (5 bases). The germline V gene has CDR1 LGHNA and CDR2 YNFKEQ. V was cut by 0 bases and J by 2 bases, with 10 bases left in between. CDR3 length: 15 amino acids. The CDR3, as DNA: TGTGCCAGCAGCCAAGATCCAGGGAAGAACTATGGCTACACCTTC. The encoded protein is CASSQDPGKNYGYTF.

Details on this clone: The same CDR3 arises from other DNA sequences in this sample as well. The CDR3 sequence is CSVDGGTDTQYF. For the CDR3, the DNA is TGCAGCGTTGATGGAGGCACAGATACGCAGTATTTT. The chain uses TRBV29-1 and TRBJ2-3; D gene uncertain. Per the germline V gene, CDR1 is SQVTM and CDR2 is ANQGSEA. V lost 3 bases and J lost 1, with 5 bases in between. This CDR3 spans 12 amino acids.

This clone showed up just a few times. Other nucleotide sequences in the sample specify the same CDR3. V and J are TRBV28 and TRBJ2-7; TRBD1 matches 11 bases. Germline-derived CDR1 and CDR2 are MDHEN and SYDVKM. After removal of 4 bases from V and 4 bases from J, the junction contained 3 bases not matched to a gene. The CDR3 covers 14 residues. CDR3 sequence: CASSSGQGGYEQYF. The CDR3, as DNA: TGTGCCAGCAGTTCGGGACAGGGGGGGTACGAGCAGTACTTC.

This clone was found a few times. The CDR3, as DNA: TGCAGCGCGCGACAGGAATACTCCTACGAGCAGTACTTC. Translated: CSARQEYSYEQYF. The chain joins TRBV29-1 to TRBJ2-7; tentatively, D is TRBD1 (6 bases). CDR3 length equals 13 residues. The germline gives CDR1 SQVTM, CDR2 ANQGSEA. V gave up 7 bases and J gave up 0 bases, with 13 bases separating them.

The table lists this clone with a few counts. J is TRBJ1-2 and V is TRBV7-2, with 11 bases lining up with TRBD1. The germline gives CDR1 SGHTA, CDR2 FQGNSA. This CDR3 spans 15 amino acids. V was pared by 4 bases and J by 5 bases, with 6 bases of the junction left unmatched. The CDR3 DNA sequence: TGTGCCAGCAGCTCCGGACAGGGGGCTGTTTATGGCTACACCTTC. Translation gives CASSSGQGAVYGYTF.

The J gene is TRBJ2-2, the V gene TRBV5-1; no definite D call. V was shortened by 0 bases and J by 7 bases, with 10 bases between the two germline ends. This CDR3 is 14 amino acids long. Germline values: CDR1 SGHRS, CDR2 YFSETQ. This chain's CDR3 is CASSLGRTDGELFF. CDR3 nucleotides: TGCGCCAGCAGCTTGGGAAGAACAGACGGGGAGCTGTTTTTT.

The CDR3 DNA reads as TGCAGCGTTGTGCGGCAATCCGGAAACACCATATATTTT. Its protein product is CSVVRQSGNTIYF. V and J are TRBV29-1 and TRBJ1-3; D uncertain. Trimming took off 4 bases at V and 4 bases at J, with 11 bases between the two ends. CDR3 length: 13 residues. From germline, CDR1 is SQVTM and CDR2 ANQGSEA.

The chain carries TRBV5-1 and TRBJ2-1; TRBD2 might be the D (6 bases). The CDR3 is made up of 14 amino acids. The germline gives CDR1 SGHRS, CDR2 YFSETQ. V was cut by 2 bases and J by 3 bases, with 9 bases left in between. The CDR3 region is CASSFDGSYNEQFF. The CDR3 bases are TGCGCCAGCAGCTTCGACGGGAGCTACAATGAGCAGTTCTTC.

This clone showed up just a few times. The V and J genes are TRBV4-2 and TRBJ2-1; 14 bases align to TRBD2. The germline gives CDR1 LGHNA, CDR2 YNFKEQ. This CDR3 contains 15 residues. The V and J ends lost 4 bases and 5 bases, in that order; junction bases with no gene match: 1. DNA of the CDR3: TGTGCCAGCAGCCGGGGACTAGCGGGGGACAATGAGCAGTTCTTC. Translated: CASSRGLAGDNEQFF.

This chain links TRBV5-1 with TRBJ2-1; D is possibly TRBD2 (6 bases). CDR3 length: 11 amino acids. The V end lost 7 bases, the J end lost 9 bases, and 11 bases lay between the germline ends. Per germline, CDR1 SGHRS and CDR2 YFSETQ. The chain's CDR3 is CASRLSGEQFF. The CDR3 nucleotides are TGCGCCAGCCGACTTAGCGGTGAGCAGTTCTTC.

V gene TRBV28 combines with J gene TRBJ2-7; tentatively, D is TRBD2 (6 bases). The V end lost 8 bases, the J end lost 2 bases, and 16 bases lay between the germline ends. Germline values: CDR1 MDHEN, CDR2 SYDVKM. The CDR3 sequence is 14 residues long. The DNA for the CDR3 is TGTGCCAGCCACGCCGGGGGTCTTGCCTACGAGCAGTACTTC. Protein: CASHAGGLAYEQYF.

The gene calls are TRBV2 and TRBJ1-2, with 9 bases fitting TRBD1. The CDR3 consists of 16 residues. The V segment lost 2 bases and the J segment 6 bases; nucleotides outside the gene matches: 10. Germline V gene lookup returns CDR1 SNHLY and CDR2 FYNNEI. The CDR3 protein is CASSEWGQGLEDGYTF. CDR3 nucleotides: TGTGCCAGCAGTGAATGGGGACAGGGTCTCGAGGATGGCTACACCTTC.

V gene TRBV6-5 combines with J gene TRBJ1-5; TRBD1 might be the D (5 bases). Trimming left V 2 bases short and J 6 bases short, with 14 bases between. CDR3 length: 15 amino acids. CDR1 and CDR2 (germline): MNHEY, SVGAGI. CDR3 DNA: TGTGCCAGCAGTTACCGGGAGGGGATCGGTCAGCCCCAGCATTTT. It specifies CASSYREGIGQPQHF.

The rearrangement links TRBV7-8 to TRBJ2-3, with D perhaps matching TRBD2 (6 bases). This CDR3 comprises 14 residues. Deletions cut 5 bases from V and 0 bases from J, with 9 bases between. Germline lookup yields CDR1 SGHVS and CDR2 FQNEAQ. CDR3 sequence: CASSPGVSTDTQYF. In nucleotides, the CDR3 is TGTGCCAGCAGCCCGGGAGTGAGCACAGATACGCAGTATTTT. Supplemented by reference TRBV7-8 and TRBJ2-3, the full variable domain reads GAGVSQSPRYKVAKRGQDVALRCDPISGHVSLFWYQQALGQGPEFLTYFQNEAQLDKSGLPSDRFFAERPEGSVSTLKIQRTQQEDSAVYLCASSPGVSTDTQYFGPGTRLTVL.

This clone appeared a few times. The CDR3 nucleotides are TGTGCCAGCAGCCAAGGCGGACAGTTAGTCGCCTATGGCTACACCTTC. Translating it yields CASSQGGQLVAYGYTF. The chain has TRBV4-2 and TRBJ1-2; D is perhaps TRBD1 (6 bases). Germline V gene sequence: CDR1 LGHNA, CDR2 YNFKEQ. The CDR3 spans 16 residues. Deletions cut 1 base from V and 4 bases from J, with 16 bases between.

The V and J genes are TRBV5-1 and TRBJ2-1, with 8 positions matching TRBD2. CDR3 size: 16 residues. J lost 8 bases, V lost 0 bases, and 10 bases had no gene match. The germline V gene encodes CDR1 SGHRS and CDR2 YFSETQ. DNA of the CDR3: TGCGCCAGCAGCTTGGCGGGGGGGCTAGGCGCGGATGAGCAGTTCTTC. As protein: CASSLAGGLGADEQFF.

This clone has just a few counts. The rearrangement uses TRBV5-4 and TRBJ1-1, with 7 bases aligning to TRBD1. The junction had 7 bases not matched to a gene; V was cut back by 3 bases and J by 5 bases. The CDR3 spans 14 residues. CDR1 is SGHNT and CDR2 is YYREEE in the germline V gene (reference sequence). DNA for the CDR3: TGTGCCAGCAGCTCGATGACAGGGTTGACTGAAGCTTTCTTT. It is translated as CASSSMTGLTEAFF.

In the case of this clone: The same CDR3 arises from other DNA sequences in this sample as well. CDR3 sequence reads: CAGRAFLSWVQYF. In DNA form, the CDR3 reads TGTGCCGGCCGAGCGTTTCTGAGTTGGGTCCAGTACTTC. The chain uses TRBV7-3 and TRBJ2-5; D is undetermined. With 11 bases removed from V and 10 bases from J, the gap between germline ends came to 23 bases. CDR3 length equals 13 residues. Germline V lookup: CDR1 SGHTA, CDR2 FQGTGA.

This clone turned up a few times. The chain couples TRBV29-1 to TRBJ2-1; 9 nucleotides agree with TRBD2. The CDR3 has 12 residues. Germline values: CDR1 SQVTM, CDR2 ANQGSEA. The trim removed 7 bases at V and 7 bases at J, leaving 5 bases unmatched. In DNA form, the CDR3 reads TGCAGCGCTAGCGGGGCGGGGAATGAGCAGTTCTTC. Translated: CSASGAGNEQFF.

The J gene is TRBJ2-5, the V gene TRBV5-1; D might be TRBD1 (6 bases). Germline V gene lookup returns CDR1 SGHRS and CDR2 YFSETQ. CDR3 size: 15 residues. The V gene lost 4 bases and the J gene lost 2 bases, with 15 bases spanning the gap. Here the CDR3 reads CASSILWTAQETQYF. The CDR3 DNA sequence: TGCGCCAGCAGCATCCTTTGGACAGCTCAAGAGACCCAGTACTTC.

This chain joins TRBV2 and TRBJ1-2; 7 positions agree with TRBD1. This CDR3 is built from 13 residues. Losses at the gene ends were 4 bases for V and 8 bases for J; bases not matched to a gene: 7. Germline loops: CDR1 SNHLY, CDR2 FYNNEI. The CDR3 loop reads CASSVGQSAGYTF. CDR3 nucleotides: TGTGCCAGCAGTGTGGGACAGTCAGCCGGCTACACCTTC.